These 9 T cell receptor beta chains share one sample of origin, sequenced in a study of CD8+ T cells in alopecia areata. Extracted RNA was reverse transcribed, and the resulting cDNA served as sequencing template. TCRdb's copy holds only in-frame clones and misses some; the assay was immunoSEQ multiplex PCR. The repertoire consists of around 190,000 clones, with 56% occurring once and the leading ten covering roughly 5.3%. What was sequenced was CD8+ T cells sorted from blood. The origin of the receptors is a human donor in good health.

The chain couples TRBV25-1 to TRBJ2-1, with D uncertain. Germline V gene sequence: CDR1 MGHDK, CDR2 SYGVNS. CDR3 size: 14 residues. Trimming stripped 6 bases from V and 3 bases from J, with 12 bases between. DNA of the CDR3: TGTGCCAGCAGCCTATCATCTTTCTACAATGAGCAGTTCTTC. It encodes CASSLSSFYNEQFF.

In this sample, this clone turned up a few times. This CDR3 reads CASSLGGEMQQYF. In DNA form, the CDR3 reads TGTGCCAGCAGCTTAGGGGGCGAGATGCAGCAGTACTTC. V usage is TRBV7-3 and J usage is TRBJ2-7, with a possible D match to TRBD1 (6 bases). The V end was cut by 2 bases, the J end by 8 bases, with 13 bases between. The CDR3 is made up of 13 amino acids. Germline-derived CDR1 and CDR2 are SGHTA and FQGTGA.

The rearrangement uses TRBV19 and TRBJ1-2, with TRBD1 matching over 9 bases. The CDR3 loop spans 13 amino acids. Germline lookup yields CDR1 LNHDA and CDR2 SQIVND (reference sequence). V gave up 6 bases and J gave up 7 bases; unmatched junction bases: 6. The CDR3 bases are TGTGCCAGTAGACCCGACAGGGGGTTTGGCTACACCTTC. This translates into CASRPDRGFGYTF.

This chain joins TRBV5-1 and TRBJ1-2, with D possibly TRBD1 on 5 matching bases. The CDR3 is made up of 11 amino acids. Trimming took 6 bases from V and 4 from J, leaving 7 bases between them. Germline CDR1 SGHRS, CDR2 YFSETQ. This CDR3 is CASKDSYGYTF. The CDR3 DNA is TGCGCCAGCAAAGACAGCTATGGCTACACCTTC.

This clone was recorded a few times. The chain uses TRBV29-1 and TRBJ2-3, with TRBD2 matching 14 bases. CDR3 length: 12 residues. Germline V lookup: CDR1 SQVTM, CDR2 ANQGSEA. V dropped 6 bases and J dropped 12; count of bases not matched to a gene: 5. CDR3 loop: CSVETSGGAQYF. The CDR3, as DNA: TGCAGCGTCGAGACTAGCGGGGGGGCTCAGTATTTT.

Concerning this clone: Other nucleotide sequences from this sample produce the same CDR3. The V gene is TRBV29-1, the J gene TRBJ2-2; D unresolved. Deletions cut 6 bases from V and 2 bases from J, with 7 bases between. Germline CDR1 and CDR2: SQVTM and ANQGSEA. This CDR3 has 12 residues. CDR3: CSVGLNTGELFF. In nucleotides, the CDR3 is TGCAGCGTGGGGTTAAACACCGGGGAGCTGTTTTTT.

The rearrangement uses TRBV5-1 and TRBJ1-1; 7 bases are a match to TRBD1. The ends lost 0 bases at V and 5 bases at J; junction bases unmatched: 4. The CDR3 is 14 residues long. Germline V gene lookup returns CDR1 SGHRS and CDR2 YFSETQ. CDR3 residues: CASSLGRGRTEAFF. The CDR3 DNA follows: TGCGCCAGCAGCTTGGGCAGGGGGAGAACTGAAGCTTTCTTT.

V gene TRBV5-1 combines with J gene TRBJ2-3, with 7 bases aligning to TRBD2. Germline assignment: CDR1 SGHRS and CDR2 YFSETQ. CDR3 size: 16 residues. The V gene end was trimmed by 4 bases and the J gene end by 2 bases; junction bases not matched to a gene: 10. CDR3 DNA sequence: TGCGCCAGCAGCCTCCCCCTGGCGGGGGACACAGATACGCAGTATTTT. This encodes CASSLPLAGDTDTQYF.

The chain is built from TRBV4-1 and TRBJ2-3, with D possibly TRBD2 on 6 matching bases. CDR3 length equals 14 residues. Germline CDR1 MGHRA, CDR2 YSYEKL. Trimming took 4 bases from V and 0 from J, leaving 8 bases between them. In nucleotides, the CDR3 is TGCGCCAGCAGCCCTAGCGTCAGCACAGATACGCAGTATTTT. This codes for CASSPSVSTDTQYF.